Below are 3 T cell receptor beta chains sequenced from a single sample in a study of response to subunit inactivated influenza vaccine. Each CDR3 protein gets one entry after TCRdb re-called the RT-PCR reads with MiXCR. The sample shows about 780,000 distinct CDR3 sequences, roughly 18% of them seen only once. The sample here was PBMCs from blood, taken 5 days after vaccination. The source of these receptors is a man in his forties or fifties who received an inactivated influenza vaccine.

This clonotype was counted a few times. The chain has TRBV28 and TRBJ1-5; TRBD1 is a possible D gene (5 bases). V shed 4 bases and J shed 2 bases, with 21 bases lying between them. CDR1 is MDHEN and CDR2 is SYDVKM in the germline V gene. This CDR3 has 18 residues. Here the CDR3 reads CASSSWRRSRVGNQPQHF. DNA for the CDR3: TGTGCCAGCAGTTCCTGGAGAAGGTCCAGGGTGGGCAATCAGCCCCAGCATTTT.

This clonotype has just a few counts. J is TRBJ2-2 and V is TRBV7-2, with 9 bases identical to TRBD1. This CDR3 has 16 amino acids. The junction had 7 bases not matched to a gene; V was cut back by 1 base and J by 7 bases. Looked up from germline, CDR1 is SGHTA and CDR2 is FQGNSA. The CDR3 DNA is TGTGCCAGCAGCTTAGTTGGGACAGGGACTGGCGGGGAGCTGTTTTTT. Protein product: CASSLVGTGTGGELFF.

This clonotype has more than one count but fewer than ten. CDR3 DNA sequence: TGTGCCAGCAGCTCGTCCGGGACTAGTCCAGATACGCAGTATTTT. Translation: CASSSSGTSPDTQYF. This chain links TRBV11-1 with TRBJ2-3, with 8 bases identical to TRBD2. V gave up 4 bases and J gave up 4 bases; unmatched junction bases: 7. The germline CDR1 and CDR2 sequences are SGHAT and FQDESV (reference sequence). The CDR3 spans 15 residues. Based on the CDR3 plus reference TRBV11-1 and TRBJ2-3, the full variable domain is EAEVAQSPRYKITEKSQAVAFWCDPISGHATLYWYRQILGQGPELLVQFQDESVVDDSQLPKDRFSAERLKGVDSTLKIQPAELGDSAMYLCASSSSGTSPDTQYFGPGTRLTVL.